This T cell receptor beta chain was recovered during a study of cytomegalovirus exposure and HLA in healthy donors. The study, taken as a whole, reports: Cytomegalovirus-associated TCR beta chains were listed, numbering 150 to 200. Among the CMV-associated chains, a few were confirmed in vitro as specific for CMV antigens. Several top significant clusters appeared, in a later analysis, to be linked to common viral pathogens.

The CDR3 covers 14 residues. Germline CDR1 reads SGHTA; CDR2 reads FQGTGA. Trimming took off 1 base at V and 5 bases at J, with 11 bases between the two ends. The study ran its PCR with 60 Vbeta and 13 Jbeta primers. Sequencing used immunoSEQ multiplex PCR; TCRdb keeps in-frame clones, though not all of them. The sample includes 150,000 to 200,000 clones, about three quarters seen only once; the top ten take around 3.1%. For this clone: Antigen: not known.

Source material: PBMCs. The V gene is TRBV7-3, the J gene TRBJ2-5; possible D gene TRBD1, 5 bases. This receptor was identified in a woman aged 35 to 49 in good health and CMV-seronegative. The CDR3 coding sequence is TGTGCCAGCAGCTTAAACCCAGGGTGGGAGACCCAGTACTTC. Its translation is CASSLNPGWETQYF.